The clone carrying this TCR beta chain has only a few counts. The sample comes from a study of T cells after yellow fever vaccination. Germline V gives CDR1 MNHEY, CDR2 SVGAGI. V dropped 5 bases and J dropped 9 bases, with 10 bases sitting between them. This CDR3 is 11 amino acids long. One entry per CDR3 protein results from TCRdb running MiXCR on the 5' RACE reads. The sample gives 200,000 to 300,000 distinct CDR3 sequences, over 10% of which show up once; about 0.51% is in the top ten. This material consisted of CD4+ T cells sorted from PBMCs, taken 45 days after the yellow fever booster vaccination. The rearrangement uses TRBV6-5 and TRBJ1-1, with D perhaps TRBD1 (6 bases). The TCR comes from a man aged 25-40 years who received the YFV17D yellow fever vaccine. CDR3 DNA sequence: TGTGCCAGCAGTGTTGACAGGCAAGCTTTCTTT. This translates into CASSVDRQAFF.